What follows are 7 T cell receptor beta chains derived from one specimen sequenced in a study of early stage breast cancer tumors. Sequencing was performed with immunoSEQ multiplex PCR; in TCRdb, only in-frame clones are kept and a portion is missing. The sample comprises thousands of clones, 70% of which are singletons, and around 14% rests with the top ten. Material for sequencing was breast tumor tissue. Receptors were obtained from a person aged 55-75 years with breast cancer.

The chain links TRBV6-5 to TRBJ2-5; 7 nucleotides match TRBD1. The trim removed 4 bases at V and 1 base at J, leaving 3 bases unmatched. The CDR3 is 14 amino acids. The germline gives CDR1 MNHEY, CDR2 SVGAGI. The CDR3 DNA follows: TGTGCCAGCAGTTTCCGGGACAGCCAAGAGACCCAGTACTTC. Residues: CASSFRDSQETQYF.

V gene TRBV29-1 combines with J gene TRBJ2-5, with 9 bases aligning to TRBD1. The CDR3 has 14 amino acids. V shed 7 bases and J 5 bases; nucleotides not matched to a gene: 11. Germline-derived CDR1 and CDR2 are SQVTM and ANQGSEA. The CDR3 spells CSASPGQGGETQYF. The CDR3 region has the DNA TGCAGCGCGTCTCCGGGACAGGGCGGTGAGACCCAGTACTTC.

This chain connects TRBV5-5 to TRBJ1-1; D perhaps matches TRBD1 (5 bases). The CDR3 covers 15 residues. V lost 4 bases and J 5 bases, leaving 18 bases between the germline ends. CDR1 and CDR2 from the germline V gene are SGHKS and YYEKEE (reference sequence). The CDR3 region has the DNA TGTGCCAGCAGCCGGGGGGGACCCCGTAGGACTGAAGCTTTCTTT. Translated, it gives CASSRGGPRRTEAFF.

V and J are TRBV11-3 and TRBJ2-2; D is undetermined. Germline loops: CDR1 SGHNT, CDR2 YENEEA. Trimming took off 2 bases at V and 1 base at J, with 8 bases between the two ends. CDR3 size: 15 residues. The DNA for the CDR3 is TGTGCCAGCAGCTTAAATGCTCGGAACACCGGGGAGCTGTTTTTT. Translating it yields CASSLNARNTGELFF.

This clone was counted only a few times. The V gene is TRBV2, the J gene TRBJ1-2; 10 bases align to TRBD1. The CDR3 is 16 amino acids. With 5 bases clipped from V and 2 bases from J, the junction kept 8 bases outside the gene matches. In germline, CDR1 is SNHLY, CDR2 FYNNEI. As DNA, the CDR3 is TGTGCCAGCAGTTACTTACCGGGACAGGGGAACTATGGCTACACCTTC. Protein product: CASSYLPGQGNYGYTF.

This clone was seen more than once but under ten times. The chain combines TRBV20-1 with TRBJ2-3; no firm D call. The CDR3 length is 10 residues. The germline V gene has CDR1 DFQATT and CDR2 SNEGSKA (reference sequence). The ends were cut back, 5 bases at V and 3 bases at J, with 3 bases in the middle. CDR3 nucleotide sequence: TGCAGTGCTTCAACAGATACGCAGTATTTT. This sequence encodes CSASTDTQYF.

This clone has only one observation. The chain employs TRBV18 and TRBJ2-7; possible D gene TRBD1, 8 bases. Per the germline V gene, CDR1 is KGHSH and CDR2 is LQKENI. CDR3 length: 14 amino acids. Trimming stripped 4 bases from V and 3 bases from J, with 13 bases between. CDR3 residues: CASSLDREGYEQYF. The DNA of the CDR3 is TGTGCCAGCTCACTGGACAGGGAGGGCTACGAGCAGTACTTC.